This T cell receptor beta chain is from a study of shared clonotypes between healthy human individuals. This clone was seen more than once but under ten times. Its antigen is unknown. General study points: How much donors shared clonotypes was expected to be affected by sequencing depth. Incompleteness in sorted-subset sequencing, despite large depth, was shown by rarefaction.

CDR1 LNHNV and CDR2 YYDKDF come from the germline V gene (reference sequence). Trimming took off 2 bases at V and 9 bases at J, with 11 bases between the two ends. The CDR3 has 13 amino acids. Assay: immunoSEQ multiplex PCR; the TCRdb copy retains only in-frame clones and omits some. The sample lists roughly 760,000 clones, approximately 79% occurring once. The rearrangement joins TRBV15 to TRBJ2-1; maybe TRBD1 (5 bases). The receptor's source is a woman aged 25 to 39 in good health. Sequencing was done on a sample of memory CD4+ T cells sorted from blood. Subset here: CD45RA-negative fraction. The CDR3 DNA reads as TGTGCCACCAGCAGAAGGGGTGGGATTGAGCAGTTCTTC. It codes for CATSRRGGIEQFF.